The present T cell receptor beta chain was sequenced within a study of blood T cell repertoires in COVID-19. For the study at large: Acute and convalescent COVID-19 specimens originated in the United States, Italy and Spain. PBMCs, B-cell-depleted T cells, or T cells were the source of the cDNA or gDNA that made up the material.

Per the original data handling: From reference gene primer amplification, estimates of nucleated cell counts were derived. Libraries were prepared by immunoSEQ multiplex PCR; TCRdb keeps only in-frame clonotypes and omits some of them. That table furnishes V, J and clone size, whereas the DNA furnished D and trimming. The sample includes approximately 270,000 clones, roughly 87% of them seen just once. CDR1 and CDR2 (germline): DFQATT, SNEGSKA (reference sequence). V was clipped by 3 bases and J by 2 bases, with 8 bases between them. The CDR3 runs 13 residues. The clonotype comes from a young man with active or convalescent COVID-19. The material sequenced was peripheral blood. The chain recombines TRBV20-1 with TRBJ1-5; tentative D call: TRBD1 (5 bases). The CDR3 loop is CSASLQGNQPQHF. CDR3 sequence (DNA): TGCAGTGCTAGTTTACAGGGCAATCAGCCCCAGCATTTT.